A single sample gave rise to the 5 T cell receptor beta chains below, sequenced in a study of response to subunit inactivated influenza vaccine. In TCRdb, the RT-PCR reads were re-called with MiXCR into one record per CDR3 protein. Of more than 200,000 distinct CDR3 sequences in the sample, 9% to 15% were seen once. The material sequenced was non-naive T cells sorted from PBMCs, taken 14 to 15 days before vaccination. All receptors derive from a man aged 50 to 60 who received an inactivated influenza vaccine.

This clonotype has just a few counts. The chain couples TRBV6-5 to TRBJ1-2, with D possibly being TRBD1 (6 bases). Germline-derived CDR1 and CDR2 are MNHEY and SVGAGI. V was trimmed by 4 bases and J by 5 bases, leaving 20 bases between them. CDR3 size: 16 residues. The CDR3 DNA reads TGTGCCAGCAGTTCGCGACAGGTGGCACGTGGGTATGGCTACACCTTC. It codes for CASSSRQVARGYGYTF.

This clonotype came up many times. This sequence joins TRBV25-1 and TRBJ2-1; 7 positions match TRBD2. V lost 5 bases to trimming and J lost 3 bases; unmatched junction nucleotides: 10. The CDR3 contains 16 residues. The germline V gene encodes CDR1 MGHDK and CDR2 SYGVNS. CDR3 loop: CASSSTLRDYYNEQFF. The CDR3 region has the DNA TGTGCCAGCAGTTCCACCCTTCGGGACTACTACAATGAGCAGTTCTTC. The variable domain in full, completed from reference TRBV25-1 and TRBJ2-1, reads EADIYQTPRYLVIGTGKKITLECSQTMGHDKMYWYQQDPGMELHLIHYSYGVNSTEKGDLSSESTVSRIRTEHFPLTLESARPSHTSQYLCASSSTLRDYYNEQFFGPGTRLTVL.

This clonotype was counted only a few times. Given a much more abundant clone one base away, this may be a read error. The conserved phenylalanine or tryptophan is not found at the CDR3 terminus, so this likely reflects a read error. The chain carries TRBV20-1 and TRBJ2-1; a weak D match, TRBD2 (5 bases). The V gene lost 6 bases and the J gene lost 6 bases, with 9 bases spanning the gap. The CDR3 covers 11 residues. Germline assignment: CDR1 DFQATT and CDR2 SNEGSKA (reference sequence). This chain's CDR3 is CSAVGSNEQFL. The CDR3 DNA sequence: TGCAGTGCGGTAGGGAGCAATGAGCAGTTCCTC.

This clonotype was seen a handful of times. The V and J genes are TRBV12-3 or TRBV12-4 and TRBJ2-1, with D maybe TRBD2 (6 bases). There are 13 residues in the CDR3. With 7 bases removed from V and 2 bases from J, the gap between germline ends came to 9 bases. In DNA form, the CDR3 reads TGTGCCAGCATGGGGGGTCCCTACAATGAGCAGTTCTTC. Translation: CASMGGPYNEQFF.

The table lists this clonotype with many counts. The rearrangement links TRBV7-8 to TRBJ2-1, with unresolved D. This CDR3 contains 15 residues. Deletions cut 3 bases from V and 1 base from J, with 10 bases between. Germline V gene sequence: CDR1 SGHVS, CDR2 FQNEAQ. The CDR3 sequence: CASSFEGKSYNEQFF. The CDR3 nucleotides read TGTGCCAGCAGCTTCGAAGGAAAGTCCTACAATGAGCAGTTCTTC.